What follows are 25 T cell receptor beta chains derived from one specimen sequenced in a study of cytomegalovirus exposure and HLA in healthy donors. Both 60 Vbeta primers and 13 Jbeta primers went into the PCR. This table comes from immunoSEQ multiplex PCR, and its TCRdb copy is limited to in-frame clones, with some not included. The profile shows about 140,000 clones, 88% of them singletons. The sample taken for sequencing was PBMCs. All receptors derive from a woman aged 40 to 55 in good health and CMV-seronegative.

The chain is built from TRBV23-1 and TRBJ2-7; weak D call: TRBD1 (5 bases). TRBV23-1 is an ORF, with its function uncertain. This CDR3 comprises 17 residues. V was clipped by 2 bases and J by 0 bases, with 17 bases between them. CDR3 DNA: TGCGCCAGCAGTCAAGAAACTGATAGGGGCAGCTCCTACGAGCAGTACTTC. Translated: CASSQETDRGSSYEQYF.

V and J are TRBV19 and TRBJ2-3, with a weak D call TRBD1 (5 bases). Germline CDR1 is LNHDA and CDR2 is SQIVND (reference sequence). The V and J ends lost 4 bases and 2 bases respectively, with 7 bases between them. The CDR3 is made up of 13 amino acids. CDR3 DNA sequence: TGTGCCAGTAGTACGACAGACACAGATACGCAGTATTTT. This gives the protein CASSTTDTDTQYF.

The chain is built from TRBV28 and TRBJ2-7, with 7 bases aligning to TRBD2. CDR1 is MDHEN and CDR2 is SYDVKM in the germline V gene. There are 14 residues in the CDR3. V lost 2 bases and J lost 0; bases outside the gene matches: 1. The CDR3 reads CASSLLADSYEQYF. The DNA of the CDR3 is TGTGCCAGCAGTTTACTAGCGGACTCCTACGAGCAGTACTTC.

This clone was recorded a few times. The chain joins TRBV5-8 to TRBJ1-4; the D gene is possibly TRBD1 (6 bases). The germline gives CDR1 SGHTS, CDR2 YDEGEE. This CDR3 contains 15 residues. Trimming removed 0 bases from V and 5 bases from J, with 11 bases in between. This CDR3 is CASSLAGQGNEKLFF. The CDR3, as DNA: TGTGCCAGCAGCTTGGCCGGCCAGGGGAATGAAAAACTGTTTTTT.

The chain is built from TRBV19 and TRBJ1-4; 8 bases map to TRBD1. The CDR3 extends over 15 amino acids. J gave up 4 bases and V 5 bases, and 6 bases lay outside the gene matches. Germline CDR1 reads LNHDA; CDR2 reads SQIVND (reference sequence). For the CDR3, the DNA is TGTGCCAGTAGTCGGCAGGGGGCTGGTAATGAAAAACTGTTTTTT. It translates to CASSRQGAGNEKLFF.

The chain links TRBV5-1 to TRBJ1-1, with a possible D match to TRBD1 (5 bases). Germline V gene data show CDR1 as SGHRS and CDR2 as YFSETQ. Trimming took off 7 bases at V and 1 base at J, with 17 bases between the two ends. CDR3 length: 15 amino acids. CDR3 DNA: TGCGCCAGCCTGAAAACGGCGGGGGGGAACACTGAAGCTTTCTTT. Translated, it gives CASLKTAGGNTEAFF.

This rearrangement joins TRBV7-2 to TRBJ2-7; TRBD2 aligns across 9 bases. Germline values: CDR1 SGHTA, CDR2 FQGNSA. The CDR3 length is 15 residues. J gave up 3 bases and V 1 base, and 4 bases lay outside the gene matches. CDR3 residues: CASSLVLAGFYEQYF. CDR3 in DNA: TGTGCCAGCAGCTTAGTTCTAGCGGGATTCTACGAGCAGTACTTC.

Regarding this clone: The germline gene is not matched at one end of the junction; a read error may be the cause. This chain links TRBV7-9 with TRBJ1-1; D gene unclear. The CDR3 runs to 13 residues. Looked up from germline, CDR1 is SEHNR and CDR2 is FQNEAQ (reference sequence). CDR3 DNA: TGTTCCAGCCATCGGGAATCGAACACTGAAGCTTTCTTT. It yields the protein CSSHRESNTEAFF.

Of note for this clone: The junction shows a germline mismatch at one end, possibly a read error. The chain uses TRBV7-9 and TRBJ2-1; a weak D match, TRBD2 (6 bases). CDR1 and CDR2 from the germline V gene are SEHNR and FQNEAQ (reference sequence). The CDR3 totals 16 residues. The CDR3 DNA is TGTTCCAGCAGCCCCATTGGGGGGAGCTCCTACAATGAGCAGTTCTTC. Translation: CSSSPIGGSSYNEQFF.

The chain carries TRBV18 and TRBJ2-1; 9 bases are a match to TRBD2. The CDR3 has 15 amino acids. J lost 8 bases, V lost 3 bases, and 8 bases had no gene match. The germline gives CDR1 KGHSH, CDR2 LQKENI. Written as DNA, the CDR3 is TGTGCCAGCTCACCTATCGGGACTAGCTCTGATGAGCAGTTCTTC. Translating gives CASSPIGTSSDEQFF.

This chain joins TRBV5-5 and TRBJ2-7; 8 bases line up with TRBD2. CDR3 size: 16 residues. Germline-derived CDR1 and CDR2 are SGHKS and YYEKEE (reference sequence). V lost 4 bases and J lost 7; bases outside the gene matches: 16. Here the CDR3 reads CASSPVGGGLDREQYF. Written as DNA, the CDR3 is TGTGCCAGCAGCCCTGTCGGGGGGGGGCTTGATAGGGAGCAGTACTTC.

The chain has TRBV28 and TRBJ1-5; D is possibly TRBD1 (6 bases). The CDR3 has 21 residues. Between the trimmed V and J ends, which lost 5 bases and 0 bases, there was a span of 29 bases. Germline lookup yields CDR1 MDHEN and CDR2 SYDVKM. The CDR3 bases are TGTGCCAGCAGTCCATCCCTGACGAGGGGGTGGGGCCCAAATAGCAATCAGCCCCAGCATTTT. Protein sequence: CASSPSLTRGWGPNSNQPQHF.

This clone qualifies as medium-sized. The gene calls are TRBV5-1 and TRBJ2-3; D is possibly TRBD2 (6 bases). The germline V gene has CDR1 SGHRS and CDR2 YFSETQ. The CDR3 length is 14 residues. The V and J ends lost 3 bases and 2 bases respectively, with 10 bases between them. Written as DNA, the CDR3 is TGCGCCAGCAGCTCCCGGACTAACACAGATACGCAGTATTTT. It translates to CASSSRTNTDTQYF. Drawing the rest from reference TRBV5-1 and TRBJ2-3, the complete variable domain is KAGVTQTPRYLIKTRGQQVTLSCSPISGHRSVSWYQQTPGQGLQFLFEYFSETQRNKGNFPGRFSGRQFSNSRSEMNVSTLELGDSALYLCASSSRTNTDTQYFGPGTRLTVL.

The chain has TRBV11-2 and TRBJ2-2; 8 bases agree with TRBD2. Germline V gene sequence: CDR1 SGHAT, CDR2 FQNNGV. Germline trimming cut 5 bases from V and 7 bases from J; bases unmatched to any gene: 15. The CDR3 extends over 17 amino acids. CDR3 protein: CASSKPGLGGPGGELFF. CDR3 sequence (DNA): TGTGCCAGCAGCAAGCCGGGACTAGGGGGTCCGGGCGGGGAGCTGTTTTTT.

The CDR3 spells CAWSFGAGITEAFF. DNA of the CDR3: TGTGCCTGGAGTTTCGGTGCAGGGATCACTGAAGCTTTCTTT. The chain uses TRBV30 and TRBJ1-1, with D maybe TRBD1 (5 bases). Trimming removed 2 bases from V and 4 bases from J, with 14 bases in between. The CDR3 loop spans 14 amino acids. Germline V gene sequence: CDR1 GTSNPN, CDR2 SVGIG (reference sequence).

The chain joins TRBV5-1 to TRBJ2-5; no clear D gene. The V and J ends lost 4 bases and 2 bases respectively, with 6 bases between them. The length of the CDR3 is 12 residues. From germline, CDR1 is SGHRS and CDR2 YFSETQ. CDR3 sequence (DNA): TGCGCCAGCAGCGAGGAGCAAGAGACCCAGTACTTC. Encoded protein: CASSEEQETQYF. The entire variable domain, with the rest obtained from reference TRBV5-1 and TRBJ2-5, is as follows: KAGVTQTPRYLIKTRGQQVTLSCSPISGHRSVSWYQQTPGQGLQFLFEYFSETQRNKGNFPGRFSGRQFSNSRSEMNVSTLELGDSALYLCASSEEQETQYFGPGTRLLVL.

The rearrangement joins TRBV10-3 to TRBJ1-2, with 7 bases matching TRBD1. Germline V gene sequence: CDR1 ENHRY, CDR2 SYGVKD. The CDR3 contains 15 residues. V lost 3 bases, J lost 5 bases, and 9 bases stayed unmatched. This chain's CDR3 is CAISETGTAEYGYTF. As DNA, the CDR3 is TGTGCCATCAGTGAAACCGGGACAGCCGAGTATGGCTACACCTTC.

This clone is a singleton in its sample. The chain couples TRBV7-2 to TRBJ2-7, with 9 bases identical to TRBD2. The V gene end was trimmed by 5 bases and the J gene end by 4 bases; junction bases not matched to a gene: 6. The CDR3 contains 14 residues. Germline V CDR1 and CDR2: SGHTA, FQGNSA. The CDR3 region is CASSLTTSGYEQYF. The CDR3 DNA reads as TGTGCCAGCAGCCTCACGACTAGCGGTTACGAGCAGTACTTC.

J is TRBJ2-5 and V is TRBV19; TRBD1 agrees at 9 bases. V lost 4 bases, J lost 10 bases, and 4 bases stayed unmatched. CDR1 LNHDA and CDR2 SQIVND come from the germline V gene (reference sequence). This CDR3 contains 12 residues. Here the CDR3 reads CASSTTGGGQYF. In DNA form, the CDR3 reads TGTGCCAGTAGTACCACAGGGGGCGGCCAGTACTTC.

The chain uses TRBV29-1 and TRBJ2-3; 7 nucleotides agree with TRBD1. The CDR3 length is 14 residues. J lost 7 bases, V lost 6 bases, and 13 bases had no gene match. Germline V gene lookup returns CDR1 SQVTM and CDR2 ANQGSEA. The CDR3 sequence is CSVADRTNSYTQYF. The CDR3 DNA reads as TGCAGCGTCGCGGACAGGACAAACTCCTATACGCAGTATTTT.

This chain's CDR3 is CASSARPGLAGNEQFF. The CDR3 nucleotides read TGTGCCAGCAGCGCCCGTCCGGGACTAGCCGGCAATGAGCAGTTCTTC. The genes are TRBV9 and TRBJ2-1, with 9 bases matching TRBD2. Germline V gives CDR1 SGDLS, CDR2 YYNGEE. The CDR3 is 16 amino acids. V lost 3 bases to trimming and J lost 6 bases; unmatched junction nucleotides: 10.

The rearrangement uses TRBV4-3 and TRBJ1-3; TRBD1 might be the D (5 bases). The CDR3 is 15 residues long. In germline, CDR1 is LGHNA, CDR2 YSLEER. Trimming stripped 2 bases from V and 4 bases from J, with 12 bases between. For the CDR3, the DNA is TGCGCCAGCAGCCAATCCCGGACACCGGGAAACACCATATATTTT. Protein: CASSQSRTPGNTIYF.

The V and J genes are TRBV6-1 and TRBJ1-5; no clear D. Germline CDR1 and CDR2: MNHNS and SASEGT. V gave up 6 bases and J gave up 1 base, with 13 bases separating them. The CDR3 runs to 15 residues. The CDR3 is CASRPTWVSNQPQHF. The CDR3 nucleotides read TGTGCCAGCAGACCGACATGGGTGAGCAATCAGCCCCAGCATTTT.

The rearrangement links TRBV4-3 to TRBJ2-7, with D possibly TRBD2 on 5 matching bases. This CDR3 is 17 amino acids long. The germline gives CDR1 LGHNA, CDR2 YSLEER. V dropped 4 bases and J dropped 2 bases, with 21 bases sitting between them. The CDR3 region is CASSPLLLGGPAYEQYF. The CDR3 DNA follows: TGCGCCAGCAGCCCCCTTCTACTGGGCGGGCCTGCCTACGAGCAGTACTTC.

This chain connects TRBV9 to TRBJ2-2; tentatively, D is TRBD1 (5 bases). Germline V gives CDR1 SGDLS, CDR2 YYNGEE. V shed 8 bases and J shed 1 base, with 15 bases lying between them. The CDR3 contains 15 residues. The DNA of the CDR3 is TGTGCCAGTTCGACCCCTACAGGGAACACCGGGGAGCTGTTTTTT. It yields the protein CASSTPTGNTGELFF.